The rows below give T cell receptor beta chains drawn from one sample of a study of cytomegalovirus exposure and HLA in healthy donors. Libraries were prepared by immunoSEQ multiplex PCR; TCRdb keeps only in-frame clonotypes and omits some of them. The sample holds under 200,000 clones, 77% seen once. Sample: PBMCs. The receptors originated from a woman between 25 and 40 years old in good health and CMV-seronegative. Both conserved end residues are part of each CDR3. The order of the fields is J gene, V gene, D gene, clone size, CDR3 protein, CDR3 DNA. The D gene is left open where the match is weak. Clone size is given for some rows only: seen once, a few or many times, or a class if the clone is expanded.

>TRBJ1-1|TRBV5-8|TRBD1|-
CASSLENRGFDEAFF
TGTGCCAGCAGCTTGGAGAACAGGGGGTTTGATGAAGCTTTCTTT
>TRBJ2-1|TRBV4-1|TRBD2|-
CASSQGPAGRSSYNEQFF
TGCGCCAGCAGCCAAGGTCCAGCGGGGCGAAGCTCCTACAATGAGCAGTTCTTC
>TRBJ2-1|TRBV28|-|-
CACLKRMGQYLKQFF
TGTGCTTGTTTAAAGCGTATGGGGCAGTACCTTAAGCAGTTCTTC
>TRBJ1-1|TRBV5-6|TRBD1|-
CASSYRDRVTEAFF
TGTGCCAGCAGCTACCGGGACAGGGTCACTGAAGCTTTCTTT
>TRBJ2-6|TRBV27|TRBD2|few
CASSSKAGGPGANVLTF
TGTGCCAGCAGTTCGAAAGCGGGGGGCCCTGGGGCCAACGTCCTGACTTTC
>TRBJ1-1|TRBV5-1|-|-
CASSSDRLMNTEAFF
TGCGCCAGCAGCTCGGACAGACTAATGAACACTGAAGCTTTCTTT
>TRBJ1-3|TRBV9|-|-
CASSVSTSSGNTIYF
TGTGCCAGCAGCGTAAGTACGAGCTCTGGAAACACCATATATTTT
>TRBJ1-1|TRBV7-9|TRBD1|-
CASSSDRKLEAFF
TGTGCCAGCAGCTCGGACAGGAAACTTGAAGCTTTCTTT
>TRBJ2-7|TRBV15|-|-
CATRPGRGHYEQYF
TGTGCCACCAGGCCTGGGCGGGGCCACTACGAGCAGTACTTC
>TRBJ1-1|TRBV2|-|-
CASSEADTRRGAFF
TGTGCCAGCAGTGAAGCGGACACACGGAGGGGAGCTTTCTTT
>TRBJ2-1|TRBV7-5|-|-
CVRSPTSYNEQFF
TGTGTCAGAAGCCCCACTAGTTACAATGAGCAGTTCTTC
>TRBJ2-5|TRBV18|TRBD1|-
CASSEQGRETQYF
TGTGCCAGCTCGGAACAGGGGAGAGAGACCCAGTACTTC
>TRBJ1-1|TRBV14|-|-
CASSQLGDAVGDEAFF
TGTGCCAGCAGCCAATTGGGAGACGCGGTGGGTGACGAAGCTTTCTTT
>TRBJ2-2|TRBV14|-|-
CASSQGLTGELFF
TGTGCCAGCAGCCAAGGTCTGACCGGGGAGCTGTTTTTT
>TRBJ2-1|TRBV5-1|TRBD2|-
CASSPLAGSYNEQFF
TGCGCCAGCAGCCCACTAGCGGGTTCCTACAATGAGCAGTTCTTC
>TRBJ1-3|TRBV5-4|-|-
CASSAGGPGSGNTIYF
TGTGCCAGCAGCGCGGGTGGACCGGGGAGTGGAAACACCATATATTTT
>TRBJ1-6|TRBV30|TRBD1|few
CAWRQTGVRRSPLHF
TGTGCCTGGAGGCAGACAGGGGTGAGGAGATCACCCCTCCACTTT
>TRBJ1-1|TRBV5-1|TRBD1|few
CASSSGTGGYTEAFF
TGCGCCAGCAGCTCCGGGACAGGGGGCTACACTGAAGCTTTCTTT
>TRBJ2-3|TRBV7-9|-|-
CSSSLGLAQASDTQYF
TGTTCCAGCAGCTTAGGCCTAGCCCAAGCCTCAGATACGCAGTATTTT
>TRBJ1-4|TRBV2|-|few
CATKQGRKEKLFF
TGTGCCACCAAACAGGGAAGGAAGGAAAAACTGTTTTTT
>TRBJ2-7|TRBV7-8|-|-
CASSPTGIGTSYEQYF
TGTGCCAGCAGCCCGACGGGGATCGGAACCTCCTACGAGCAGTACTTC
>TRBJ1-2|TRBV30|-|-
CAWSFSLYGYTF
TGTGCCTGGAGTTTTTCTCTCTATGGCTACACCTTC
>TRBJ2-2|TRBV5-6|TRBD2|few
CASSLEERGGLGELFF
TGTGCCAGCAGCTTGGAGGAGCGGGGGGGCCTCGGGGAGCTGTTTTTT
>TRBJ1-5|TRBV5-1|-|few
CASSLETDQPQHF
TGCGCCAGCAGCTTGGAGACAGATCAGCCCCAGCATTTT
>TRBJ2-3|TRBV7-6|TRBD2|-
CASSLVTSGGAGYTQYF
TGTGCCAGCAGCTTAGTGACTAGCGGGGGGGCGGGGTATACGCAGTATTTT
>TRBJ2-2|TRBV28|-|-
CAIQLGTKGTGELFF
TGTGCCATCCAACTCGGGACAAAGGGCACCGGGGAGCTGTTTTTT
>TRBJ2-7|TRBV4-1|-|-
CASSQGTLPYEQYF
TGCGCCAGCAGCCAAGGCACTCTACCCTACGAGCAGTACTTC
>TRBJ1-1|TRBV18|TRBD1|-
CASSPGTGGFGTEAFF
TGTGCCAGCTCCCCCGGGACAGGGGGGTTCGGCACTGAAGCTTTCTTT
>TRBJ1-5|TRBV5-1|TRBD1|-
CASSLTGQGNQPQHF
TGCGCCAGCAGCTTAACGGGACAGGGCAATCAGCCCCAGCATTTT
>TRBJ2-7|TRBV18|TRBD2|-
CASSPVAGGRSYEQYF
TGTGCCAGCTCACCAGTGGCGGGGGGCCGTTCCTACGAGCAGTACTTC
>TRBJ1-5|TRBV5-4|TRBD1|-
CASNRQGENQPQHF
TGTGCCAGCAACAGACAGGGGGAAAATCAGCCCCAGCATTTT
>TRBJ2-2|TRBV9|TRBD2|-
CASSFEAGGVTGELFF
TGTGCCAGCAGCTTTGAAGCGGGGGGGGTCACCGGGGAGCTGTTTTTT
>TRBJ1-2|TRBV5-1|-|once
CASSAHDSNYGYTF
TGCGCCAGCAGCGCCCACGACAGTAACTATGGCTACACCTTC
>TRBJ2-7|TRBV5-1|-|-
CASSLMGEEQYF
TGCGCCAGCAGCCTAATGGGCGAGGAGCAGTACTTC
>TRBJ1-5|TRBV11-2|TRBD1|-
CASSQGASNQPQHF
TGTGCCAGCAGTCAGGGGGCCTCAAATCAGCCCCAGCATTTT
>TRBJ2-7|TRBV7-9|-|-
CASSSWEGGYEQYF
TGTGCCAGCAGCTCGTGGGAGGGGGGGTACGAGCAGTACTTC
>TRBJ1-4|TRBV29-1|-|-
CSVPPTVF
TGCAGCGTCCCCCCCACTGTTTTT